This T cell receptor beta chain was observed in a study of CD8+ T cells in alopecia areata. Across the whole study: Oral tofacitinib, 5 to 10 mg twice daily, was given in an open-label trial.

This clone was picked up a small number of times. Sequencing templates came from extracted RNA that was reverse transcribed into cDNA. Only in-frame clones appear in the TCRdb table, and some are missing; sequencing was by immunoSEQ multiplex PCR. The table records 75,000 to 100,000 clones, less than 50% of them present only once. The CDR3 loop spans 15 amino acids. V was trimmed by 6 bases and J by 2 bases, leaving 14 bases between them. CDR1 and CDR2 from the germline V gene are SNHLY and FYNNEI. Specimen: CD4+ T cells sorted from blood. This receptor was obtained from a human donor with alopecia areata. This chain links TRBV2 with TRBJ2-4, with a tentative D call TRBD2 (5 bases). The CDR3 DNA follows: TGTGCCAGCAGCGGGATTCGGCTAACCAAAAACATTCAGTACTTC. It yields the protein CASSGIRLTKNIQYF.